This T cell receptor (beta chain) is from a study of regulatory T cells in long-lasting Graves disease. Stated time point: newly diagnosed GD, antithyroid drugs for less than 3 months. The authors made the TCR library using RNA they extracted from PBMCs. For TCR beta, libraries came from iRepertoire HTBI primers and Arm-PCR of CDR3 regions. TCRdb analysed the multiplex PCR reads with MiXCR anew, one entry per CDR3 protein. The data hold a few hundred thousand distinct CDR3 sequences, with around 11% observed a single time. This clonotype came up many times. Germline CDR1 SNHLY, CDR2 FYNNEI. CDR3 length: 13 residues. J lost 2 bases, V lost 9 bases, and 0 bases had no gene match. These sequences were also reported in another study, on T cells in Graves' hyperthyroidism and ophthalmopathy.

The chain carries TRBV2 and TRBJ2-1, with 11 bases aligning to TRBD2. This sequence was found in a woman younger than 30 with Graves disease. This sample comprised peripheral blood mononuclear cells (PBMCs), obtained at new diagnosis, from a patient treated with antithyroid drugs. The CDR3 sequence is CARLAGAYNEQFF. CDR3 DNA: TGTGCCAGACTAGCGGGGGCCTACAATGAGCAGTTCTTC.